The clone carrying this T cell receptor (beta chain) has only a few counts. Antigen specificity is unknown. This sample is part of a study of identical twins. Study results and caveats: Invariant T cells like MAIT and iNKT could partly confound the zero-insertion analyses. Findings depended on cross-sectional statistics rather than tracking the same donors. Insertions were fewer in abundant cord blood beta clonotypes, whereas memory repertoires showed none of this pattern. Excess sharing by twins proved weaker in beta out-of-frame sequences.

In TCRdb, the 5' RACE reads were re-called with MiXCR into one record per CDR3 protein. The sample lists more than 250,000 distinct CDR3 sequences; approximately 8.5% were seen once. The germline V and J ends were trimmed by 2 bases and 0 bases, with 8 bases remaining between them. Germline values: CDR1 KGHSH, CDR2 LQKENI. CDR3 length equals 16 residues. The data were also submitted as part of a second study, on yellow fever vaccine responses in identical twins.

This receptor was taken from a woman aged 18-29 years in good health. The chain joins TRBV18 to TRBJ2-6, with D uncertain. Sample: memory (CD45RO+) T cells sorted from blood. The CDR3 spells CASSPTSNSGANVLTF. The CDR3 DNA follows: TGTGCCAGCTCACCAACGAGCAACTCTGGGGCCAACGTCCTGACTTTC. Looking up the rest from reference TRBV18 and TRBJ2-6 gives the full variable domain: NAGVMQNPRHLVRRRGQEARLRCSPMKGHSHVYWYRQLPEEGLKFMVYLQKENIIDESGMPKERFSAEFPKEGPSILRIQQVVRGDSAAYFCASSPTSNSGANVLTFGAGSRLTVL.